This TCR beta chain stems from a study of cytomegalovirus exposure and HLA in healthy donors (dated by TCRdb to the late 2010s). In the study overall: An earlier analysis of several hundred of the donors reported roughly 300 Gb of sequence data and some 120 million unique TCR beta sequences from approximately 180 million T cells. A later genetic analysis used genome-wide SNP genotypes for about 55% of the 666 donors, treating that subset as a discovery cohort. The study was designed to test whether signatures of past pathogen exposure could be identified by cataloging public T cell receptors. Every discovery cohort repertoire had been produced on one sequencing platform. Donor age, sex, ethnicity and CMV serostatus were collected together with the repertoire data. In the later analysis, no new phenotypic data were used to find candidate immune exposures; instead, reliance was placed on TCR beta sequences and their occurrence across donors. Because of strong linkage in the cohort, roughly 5 DR-DQ haplotypes were treated as single units for association and clustering. Besides the first cohort of roughly 700 subjects, a separate validation cohort made up of 120 different subjects was used. Typing coverage differed by locus: A, B, C, DRB1 and DQB1 were typed in about 629-630 donors, DQA1 in 522, DPA1 in around 610, and DPB1 in just under 480. Among under 450 genotyped donors of the cohort, an average of about 240,000 unique TCR beta nucleotide sequences were sequenced per donor, around 20% of them non-productive. High-throughput TCR immunosequencing, statistical association of individual TCRs with disease status, and machine learning were combined to predict cytomegalovirus infection status. Class I and class II HLA loci were covered by the typing at four-digit resolution. To decide whether each TCR beta V gene segment behaved as functional or pseudogenic, an earlier analysis of fewer than 750 of the donors relied on high-throughput TCR beta sequencing. Of the approximately 400 genotyped donors, 65% to 90% fell in the genetic ancestry cluster associated with self-reported Caucasian donors. An early release that covered roughly 600 HLA-typed donors contained around 300 gigabases of sequencing data and 75 million to 100 million unique TCR sequences. In a later analysis, previously published TCR beta repertoires from 670 or so donors were re-analyzed and high-resolution HLA genotyping was added so that TCR occurrence patterns could be studied. The T cell repertoires of around 730 subjects were profiled by immunosequencing and related to cytomegalovirus serostatus. Broader findings and caveats from the paper: The classifier was reported to diagnose cytomegalovirus status with high specificity and sensitivity in both the original and validation cohorts. In vitro tests confirmed that a few of the cytomegalovirus-associated TCR beta chains recognize cytomegalovirus antigens. A total of 164 TCR beta chains were listed by the study as associated with cytomegalovirus. The earlier analysis of about 600 of the donors excluded approximately 17 rarely observed V segments, including chromosome 9 orphons, because counts were too low. This cohort had only TCR beta chains sequenced, and the lack of alpha or paired-chain data limited which features could be detected. Sequencing depth was assumed to be roughly uniform across donors in the presence/absence analyses, though that assumption may not hold. An association between a missense DCLRE1C variant and V-gene and J-gene trimming of TCR beta chains was found in a later genetic analysis and replicated in an independent cohort. In a later genetic analysis, fewer N-insertions in productive TCRs were reported among donors in an Asian-associated ancestry cluster than the roughly 700-donor mean. Correlated functional status among segregating V segments might be attributable to linkage disequilibrium, but an unknown experimental factor could not be ruled out. A later analysis found that HLA-associated TCR beta chains were more clonally expanded and had lower generation probabilities than equally common non-associated chains. A further reported finding was that TCR beta sequences accurately predicted the HLA-A and HLA-B alleles for most subjects in the first cohort. The 87-base-pair reads could not distinguish some IMGT-functional V segments, including TRBV6-2 and TRBV6-3, so those segments were excluded. Because some donors lacked HLA typing at each locus, the association tests relied only on the typed subset. Most TCR sequences were observed very rarely across donors, whereas some public TCRs were present in many individuals. Strong co-occurrence of HLA alleles, especially DR and DQ, made assigning TCR associations to individual alleles difficult. In an earlier analysis of about 550 of the donors, most TCR beta V segments were observed in productive rearrangements about 87% or about 30% of the time, broadly matching IMGT annotations. According to the authors, the approach could potentially be generalized to other disease states and immunological phenotypes. Most CMV-associated TCR beta chains appeared to be HLA-restricted in a later analysis, and the HLA associations seemed to be driven largely by CMV exposure. In a later analysis, TCR association rates were found to vary across HLA loci, with the most associated TCRs seen for DRB1 alleles and the fewest for HLA-C alleles. Immune exposure information for the cohort was limited to CMV serostatus. Specific HLA alleles were associated with roughly 16,000 TCR beta sequences at a false discovery rate of 0.05 in a later analysis. A cluster of highly shared sequence variants was judged likely to be a technical artifact of the sequencing pipeline. According to a later analysis, parvovirus B19, influenza, CMV and Epstein-Barr virus appeared linked to several top co-occurrence clusters.

Library method: the immunoSEQ multiplex PCR assay. For the multiplex PCR, a mixture combining 60 forward primers for TCR Vbeta segments and 13 reverse primers for TCR Jbeta segments was used. A multiplex PCR assay on genomic DNA amplified the CDR3 region of rearranged TCR beta genes. On the Illumina HiSeq System, the amplified TCR beta libraries were sequenced as 87-base-pair reads. The authors processed their data as follows. Across the roughly 700 repertoires, a later analysis counted 80 million or so unique TCR beta chains, around 11 million of which were shared by at least two donors. A nearest-neighbor algorithm error-corrected the raw reads and collapsed the reads into unique sequences, merging closely related sequences to remove PCR and sequencing errors. To assign V, D and J gene segments, CDR3 sequences were aligned to IMGT reference sequences. For a sequence to be retained, a match of at least six nucleotides to both a V gene segment and a J gene segment was required. A rearrangement was called productive if the CDR3 had no stop codons and remained in frame with V and J, and every other rearrangement was called non-productive. Following IMGT convention, CDR3 was defined as the stretch from the second conserved V-encoded cysteine to the conserved J-encoded phenylalanine. In an earlier analysis of just under 600 of the donors, sequences lacking an unambiguous match to a single V gene segment were excluded. An earlier analysis of a few hundred of the donors called V segments functional above 56.7% productive rearrangements and segregating when the between-donor standard deviation exceeded 5%. A statistical classification framework was built to diagnose cytomegalovirus status from the catalog of TCR beta chain sequences. In a later analysis, TCR nucleotide sequences were compared against IMGT/GENE-DB human TR gene sequences so that V and J genes could be assigned. Using the TCRdist pipeline, a later analysis assigned CDR3 sequences along with most-parsimonious VDJ recombination scenarios. A later analysis defined each TCR beta chain by its CDR3 amino acid sequence plus V-gene family, and excluded reads lacking a unique V-gene family. To address suspected cross-contamination and a sequencing artifact, a later analysis removed over 500 highly shared, low-generation-probability nucleotide sequences. In a later analysis, a clonal expansion index was calculated for each public chain from normalized within-repertoire ranks of inferred template counts. In a later analysis, generation probabilities were computed using a VDJ recombination model fitted to out-of-frame rearrangements, and the results were checked against IGoR. In a later analysis, TCR-TCR, TCR-HLA and TCR-CMV co-occurrence was scored with hypergeometric tests, and a repertoire-size bias correction was applied to TCR pairs. In a later analysis, false discovery rates were estimated by permuting HLA or CMV assignments 20 times. In a later analysis, co-occurring TCRs were grouped using DBSCAN, and TCRdist sequence similarity was added for clustering within HLA-allele-positive subsets. Repertoires with fewer than 30,000 or more than 120,000 public chains, plus five repertoires with anomalous nucleotide sharing, were excluded from co-occurrence clustering. Sourced from immuneACCESS, this table was stored by TCRdb with only in-frame sequences that have V and J called. A share of the clones is absent; for the studies checked, an unresolved V gene accounts for under half, and the remainder has no known explanation. The D gene and trimming were derived from the DNA, and the V and J assignments and clone size from that table. The sample table records approximately 200,000 clones; around 75% of these occur just once. The top ten hold around 5.9% of the sample.

The cohort consisted of hundreds of healthy bone marrow donors. At the time of sampling, all cohort members were nominally healthy, though unrecorded immune exposures were likely present. The donor was CMV seropositive and was included in the group of 300 or so seropositive cohort members. Every donor gave a peripheral blood sample, and the peripheral blood mononuclear cells from that sample were used for TCR beta sequencing. The Qiagen DNeasy Blood Extraction Kit was used to extract genomic DNA from the blood cell samples. Regarding this clone: The antigen it binds to is not known. No per-base quality is available; no much larger clone lies one base away.

Measured from the cysteine to the phenylalanine, the CDR3 is 17 residues long. Only CDR3 DNA remains: 51 bases, in frame from the first base. V lost 2 bases and J lost 4 bases; the stretch between them is 21 bases long. CDR1 and CDR2, per the germline V gene, are SNHLY and FYNNEI. Recombination joined TRBV2 with TRBJ2-7; matching of 6 bases hints at TRBD2 as the D gene. The TCR sequence derives from a woman aged 25 to 45 in good health and CMV-seropositive. The specimen sequenced was PBMCs. The nucleotide sequence is given as TGTGCCAGCAGTGAATCGTCGGGACTTCTCCTCACTTACGAGCAGTACTTC. Its translation reads: CASSESSGLLLTYEQYF.